The entry below gives a single T cell receptor (beta chain) sequence along with its context. Its antigen is as yet unknown. The CDR3 extends over 14 amino acids. Trimming took off 5 bases at V and 1 base at J, with 12 bases between the two ends. CDR1 and CDR2 from the germline V gene are SGHNT and YENEEA. The method was immunoSEQ multiplex PCR; TCRdb's version includes in-frame clones alone and lacks a portion of them. This table holds under 150,000 clones, just over 90% found once. The data belong to a study of T cell responses to AZD1222 COVID-19 vaccine. Study-level findings and limits: Of spike-specific TCRs, nearly half reportedly target regions left unmutated in variants.

The receptor was isolated from an adult who received the AZD1222 COVID-19 vaccine. The sequencing used peripheral blood, collected 28 days after the second AZD1222 dose. The chain uses TRBV11-3 and TRBJ2-7, with D perhaps TRBD1 (6 bases). CDR3 region: CASSLDRSSYEQYF. CDR3 sequence (DNA): TGTGCCAGCAGCCTTGACAGGTCTTCCTACGAGCAGTACTTC.